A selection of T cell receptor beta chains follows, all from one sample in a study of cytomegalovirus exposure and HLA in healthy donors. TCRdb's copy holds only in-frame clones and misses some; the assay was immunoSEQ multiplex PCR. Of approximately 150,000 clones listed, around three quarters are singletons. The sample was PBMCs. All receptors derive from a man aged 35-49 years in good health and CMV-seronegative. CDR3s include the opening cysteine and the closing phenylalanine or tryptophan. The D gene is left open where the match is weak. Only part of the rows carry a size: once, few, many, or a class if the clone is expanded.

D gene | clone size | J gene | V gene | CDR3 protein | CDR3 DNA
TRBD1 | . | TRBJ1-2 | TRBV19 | CASSIGQGARGYTF | TGTGCCAGTAGTATAGGACAGGGGGCGCGCGGCTACACCTTC
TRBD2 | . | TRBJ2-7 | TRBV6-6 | CASSYGTSGPGEQYF | TGTGCCAGCAGTTACGGGACTAGCGGGCCCGGCGAGCAGTACTTC
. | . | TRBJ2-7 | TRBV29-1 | CSVDTGGDYEQYF | TGCAGCGTTGATACCGGGGGAGACTACGAGCAGTACTTC
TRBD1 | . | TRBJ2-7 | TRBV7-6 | CASSSTTGSYEQYF | TGTGCCAGCAGCTCCACGACAGGGTCCTACGAGCAGTACTTC
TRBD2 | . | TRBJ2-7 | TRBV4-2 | CASSQEGGTEQYF | TGTGCCAGCAGCCAAGAGGGGGGGACCGAGCAGTACTTC
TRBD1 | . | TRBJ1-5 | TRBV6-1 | CASSEPRDRGLNGNQPQHF | TGTGCCAGCAGTGAACCCCGGGACAGGGGGCTTAATGGCAATCAGCCCCAGCATTTT
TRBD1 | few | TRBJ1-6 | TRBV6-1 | CASSVGQGSYNSPLHF | TGTGCCAGCAGTGTGGGACAGGGCTCCTATAATTCACCCCTCCACTTT
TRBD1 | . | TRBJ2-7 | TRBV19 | CASSSGQSYEQYF | TGTGCCAGTAGTTCGGGACAGTCCTACGAGCAGTACTTC
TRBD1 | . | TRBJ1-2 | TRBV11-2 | CASSLTGGNGYTF | TGTGCCAGCAGCCTAACAGGGGGGAATGGCTACACCTTC
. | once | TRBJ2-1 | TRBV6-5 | CASSPRDTNNEQFF | TGTGCCAGCAGCCCCCGGGACACAAACAATGAGCAGTTCTTC
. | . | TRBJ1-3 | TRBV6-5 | CASSFQGDFGNTIYF | TGTGCCAGCAGTTTCCAAGGGGACTTTGGGAACACCATATATTTT
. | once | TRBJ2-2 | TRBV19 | CASSIAGQSTGELFF | TGTGCCAGTAGTATCGCGGGGCAGAGCACCGGGGAGCTGTTTTTT
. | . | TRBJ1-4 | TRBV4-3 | CASTLAGGMNEKLFF | TGCGCCAGCACTCTTGCCGGGGGGATGAACGAAAAACTGTTTTTT
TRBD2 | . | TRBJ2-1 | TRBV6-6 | CASRAGGPIVNEQFF | TGTGCCAGCCGAGCGGGGGGGCCAATAGTGAATGAGCAGTTCTTC
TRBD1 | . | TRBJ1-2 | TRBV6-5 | CAIPLQAGGHYGYTF | TGTGCCATCCCCTTACAGGCAGGGGGCCACTATGGCTACACCTTC
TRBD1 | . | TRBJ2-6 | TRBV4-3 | CASSHSPGQGANVLTF | TGCGCCAGCAGCCATAGCCCGGGACAGGGGGCCAACGTCCTGACTTTC
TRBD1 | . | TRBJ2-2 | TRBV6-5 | CATTTGEQDGELFF | TGTGCCACTACAACAGGGGAACAGGACGGGGAGCTGTTTTTT
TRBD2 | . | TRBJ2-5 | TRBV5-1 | CASSVGTSGLQETQYF | TGCGCCAGCAGCGTTGGGACTAGCGGTCTCCAAGAGACCCAGTACTTC
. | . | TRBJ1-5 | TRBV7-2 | CASSPAGANQPQHF | TGTGCCAGCAGCCCCGCAGGGGCCAATCAGCCCCAGCATTTT
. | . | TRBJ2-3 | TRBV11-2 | CASSLGVARTDTQYF | TGTGCCAGCAGCTTAGGAGTAGCGAGAACAGATACGCAGTATTTT
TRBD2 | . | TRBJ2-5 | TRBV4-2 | CASSQGVSGGGQETQYF | TGTGCCAGCAGCCAGGGGGTTAGCGGGGGGGGCCAAGAGACCCAGTACTTC
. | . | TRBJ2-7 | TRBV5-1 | CASSLDRANEQYF | TGCGCCAGCAGCTTGGACAGGGCCAACGAGCAGTACTTC
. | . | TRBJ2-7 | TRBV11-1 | CASSMDSSLRNYEQYF | TGTGCCAGCAGCATGGACAGCTCTCTGCGGAACTACGAGCAGTACTTC
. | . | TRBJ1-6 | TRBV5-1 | CASSLGGARNSPLHF | TGCGCCAGCAGCTTGGGTGGGGCGAGAAATTCACCCCTCCACTTT
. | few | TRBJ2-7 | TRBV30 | CAWVRQDFGEQYF | TGTGCCTGGGTTAGACAGGATTTTGGCGAGCAGTACTTC
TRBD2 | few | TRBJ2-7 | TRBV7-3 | CASSLVAGGLDEQYF | TGTGCCAGCAGCCTAGTAGCGGGGGGGCTCGACGAGCAGTACTTC
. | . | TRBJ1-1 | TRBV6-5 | CATRIRAGWTEAFF | TGTGCCACCCGTATAAGGGCGGGGTGGACTGAAGCTTTCTTT
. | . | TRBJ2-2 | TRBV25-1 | CASSEFSSTGELFF | TGTGCCAGCAGTGAATTTTCCTCCACCGGGGAGCTGTTTTTT
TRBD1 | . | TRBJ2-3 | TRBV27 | CASSRGQPLGTDTQYF | TGTGCCAGCAGTCGGGGACAGCCTTTAGGCACAGATACGCAGTATTTT
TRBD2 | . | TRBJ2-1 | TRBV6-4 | CASSELAGVNEQFF | TGTGCCAGCAGTGAACTAGCGGGAGTCAATGAGCAGTTCTTC
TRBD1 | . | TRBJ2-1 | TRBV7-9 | CASSFKGGQGAYNEQFF | TGTGCCAGCAGCTTCAAGGGTGGGCAGGGGGCGTACAATGAGCAGTTCTTC
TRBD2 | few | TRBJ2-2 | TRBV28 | CASSFRLAVNTGELFF | TGTGCCAGCAGTTTCCGACTAGCGGTGAACACCGGGGAGCTGTTTTTT
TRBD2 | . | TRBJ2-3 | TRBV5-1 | CASSPDRAGGGSTDTQYF | TGCGCCAGCAGCCCGGATCGAGCGGGAGGAGGTAGCACAGATACGCAGTATTTT
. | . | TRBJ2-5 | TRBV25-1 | CASSEYAGAMETQYF | TGTGCCAGCAGTGAATATGCAGGGGCCATGGAGACCCAGTACTTC
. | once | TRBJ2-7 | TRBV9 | CASSVGLASYEQYF | TGTGCCAGCAGCGTAGGGCTAGCTAGCTACGAGCAGTACTTC
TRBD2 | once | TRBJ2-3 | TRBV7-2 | CASSLAARGGTDTQYF | TGTGCCAGCAGCTTAGCGGCGCGGGGGGGCACAGATACGCAGTATTTT
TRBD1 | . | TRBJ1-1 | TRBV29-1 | CSGGTDAEAFF | TGCAGCGGCGGGACAGACGCTGAAGCTTTCTTT
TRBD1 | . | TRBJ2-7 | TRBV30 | CAWSGTAYEQYF | TGTGCCTGGAGCGGGACAGCCTACGAGCAGTACTTC
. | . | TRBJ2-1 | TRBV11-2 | CASSPVSLAENNEQFF | TGTGCCAGCAGCCCCGTTAGCCTAGCAGAAAACAATGAGCAGTTCTTC
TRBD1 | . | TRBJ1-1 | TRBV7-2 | CASSAGQGGPEAFF | TGTGCCAGCAGCGCGGGACAGGGAGGCCCTGAAGCTTTCTTT
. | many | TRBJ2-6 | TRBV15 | CATSADSSGANVLTF | TGTGCCACCAGCGCCGACAGCTCTGGGGCCAACGTCCTGACTTTC
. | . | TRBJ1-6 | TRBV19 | CASSPAGGRNNSPLHF | TGTGCCAGTAGTCCGGCCGGGGGGAGGAATAATTCACCCCTCCACTTT
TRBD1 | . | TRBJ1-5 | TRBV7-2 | CASSLEGQGALPRQQPQHF | TGTGCCAGCAGCTTAGAAGGACAGGGGGCGCTCCCCCGGCAACAGCCCCAGCATTTT
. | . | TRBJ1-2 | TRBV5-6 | CASSLAEGYTF | TGTGCCAGCAGCTTGGCCGAGGGCTACACCTTC
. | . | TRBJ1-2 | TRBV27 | CASSLSPFPFEGYTF | TGTGCCAGCAGTTTATCCCCATTCCCTTTTGAGGGCTACACCTTC
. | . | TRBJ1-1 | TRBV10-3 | CAISVGVNTEAFF | TGTGCCATCAGTGTAGGAGTGAACACTGAAGCTTTCTTT
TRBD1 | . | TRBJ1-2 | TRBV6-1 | CASSTSGTGVYGYTF | TGTGCCAGCAGTACCTCGGGGACAGGGGTTTATGGCTACACCTTC
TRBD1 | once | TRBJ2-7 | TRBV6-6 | CASSPGQGFYEQYF | TGTGCCAGCAGTCCCGGACAGGGGTTCTACGAGCAGTACTTC
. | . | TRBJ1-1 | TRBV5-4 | CASLRDKGTEAFF | TGTGCCAGCCTCAGGGATAAAGGCACTGAAGCTTTCTTT
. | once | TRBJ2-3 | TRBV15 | CATSSLLGATDTQYF | TGTGCCACCAGCAGCCTACTGGGGGCAACAGATACGCAGTATTTT
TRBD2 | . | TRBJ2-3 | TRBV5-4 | CASSSSGGPGDTQYF | TGTGCCAGCAGCAGTAGCGGGGGGCCAGGCGATACGCAGTATTTT
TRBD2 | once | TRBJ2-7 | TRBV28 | CASSPPGLAVILEDEQYF | TGTGCCAGCAGTCCCCCGGGACTAGCGGTTATACTCGAGGACGAGCAGTACTTC
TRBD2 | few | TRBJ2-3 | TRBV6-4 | CASSERAGVEGTDTQYF | TGTGCCAGCAGTGAACGAGCGGGAGTAGAGGGCACAGATACGCAGTATTTT
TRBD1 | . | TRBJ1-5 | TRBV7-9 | CASSLGDSSNQPQHF | TGTGCCAGCAGCTTAGGGGACAGCAGCAATCAGCCCCAGCATTTT
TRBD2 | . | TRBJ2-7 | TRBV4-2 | CASSQDAGGSYEQYF | TGTGCCAGCAGCCAAGACGCGGGGGGGAGCTACGAGCAGTACTTC